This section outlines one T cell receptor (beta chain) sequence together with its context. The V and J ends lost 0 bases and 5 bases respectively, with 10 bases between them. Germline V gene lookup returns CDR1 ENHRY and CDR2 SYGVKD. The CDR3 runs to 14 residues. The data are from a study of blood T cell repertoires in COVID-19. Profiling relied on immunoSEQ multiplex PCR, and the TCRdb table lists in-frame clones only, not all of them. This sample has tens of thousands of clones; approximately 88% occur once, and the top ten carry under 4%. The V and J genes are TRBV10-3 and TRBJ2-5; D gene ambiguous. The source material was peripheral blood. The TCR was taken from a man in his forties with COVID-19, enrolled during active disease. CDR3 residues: CAISESFDGETQYF. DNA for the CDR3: TGTGCCATCAGTGAGTCCTTCGACGGGGAGACCCAGTACTTC.